This T cell receptor (beta chain) derives from a study of T cell clonality in common variable immunodeficiency (dated by TCRdb to 2013 to 2016). Overall study results and their limits: The authors noted that sequencing repertoires of T cell subpopulations would be needed to clarify what caused the increased clonality in CVID. Fewer deletions and N-nucleotide insertions were reportedly observed in CVID TCRbeta sequences, and highly modified clones with 13 or more V deletions were reportedly absent from CVID TCRbeta sequences. CVID subjects shared fewer TCRbeta clones with each other than healthy controls did (p < 0.0001). Differences among patients in the CVID cohort limited the correlations between repertoire features and clinical complications. Even though DNA input was equal, the average per sample came to 82,000 or so unique sequences for controls compared with about 30,000 for CVID samples. Compared with healthy controls, CVID subjects showed increased TCRbeta clonality (t-test p = 0.018), a feature most characteristic of about a third of subjects.

Equivalent amounts of genomic DNA from CVID and control samples were used as sequencing input. For every sample, a 60 bp segment covering the rearranged TCRbeta CDR3 region was amplified and then sequenced. The immunoSEQ assay, a bias-corrected multiplex PCR combined with high-throughput sequencing, was used for TCRbeta amplification. The authors processed their data as follows. Every unique nucleotide sequence was considered a clone and was annotated with V, D and J genes, copy number and frequency. Sequences were labeled productive if in frame, and non-productive if out of frame or containing stop codons. As previously described, clonality was computed from Shannon's entropy. Mean CDR3 Kyte-Doolittle hydropathy was derived from the predicted amino acid sequences of productive clones. Hierarchical clustering of scaled V gene usage was performed with the R hclust function using Manhattan distance and complete linkage. Sharing of clones by CDR3 amino acid sequence was evaluated through resampling of 12 repertoires per group over 100 rounds. The repertoires were searched for around 75 published EBV-specific and 245 published CMV-specific TCRbeta sequences. A couple of CVID samples yielding fewer than 10,000 sequences were excluded from analysis, leaving more than 35 CVID repertoires. TCRdb re-hosts the immuneACCESS table, in-frame sequences only. Its copies lack some clones; in the studies checked, an unresolved V gene accounts for under half of them, and the cause for the rest is not known. Clone size and V and J calls were adopted from that table, with D and trimming inferred from the DNA. This sample shows around 42,000 clones, and none of them turns up only once. The ten top clones hold around 2.8% of the sample.

Many counts were recorded for this clone. It has no known antigen specificity. The read gets to within 3 residues of the CDR3 end, and the germline J gene fills in the rest. Both CVID patients and healthy controls were predominantly of Caucasian heritage. Heparinized peripheral whole blood samples of about 5 to 9 ml were collected from each donor. TCRbeta CDR3 repertoires were sequenced from genomic DNA of adults with common variable immune deficiency (CVID) and healthy adult controls. The control group was made up of roughly 22 healthy adult volunteers (10 male and roughly 12 female) whose ages ranged from roughly 20 to 66 years, with a mean age of approximately 37. Diluted blood was density-centrifuged over Hypaque 1077 or Ficoll-Paque to isolate peripheral blood mononuclear cells. Genomic DNA was extracted from unsorted mononuclear cells by Qiagen column purification or by a centrifugation-based method.

Germline trimming amounts to 2 bases on V and 0 bases on J, with 5 as the count of junction bases outside the gene matches. The germline V gene sets CDR1 to MNHNS and CDR2 to SASEGT. The CDR3 has 17 amino acids, counting the end cysteine and phenylalanine. The 42 bases shown cover part of the CDR3, and their frame starts at base 1. Sequencing input: peripheral blood mononuclear cells. The receptor's source is a person aged 18 to 70 in good health. The chain employs TRBV6-1 and TRBJ1-5, with 9 middle bases fitting TRBD1. The CDR3 protein is CASSETDRGLSNQPQHF. The part of the CDR3 DNA that was read is TGTGCCAGCAGTGAAACGGACAGGGGTCTTAGCAATCAGCCC.